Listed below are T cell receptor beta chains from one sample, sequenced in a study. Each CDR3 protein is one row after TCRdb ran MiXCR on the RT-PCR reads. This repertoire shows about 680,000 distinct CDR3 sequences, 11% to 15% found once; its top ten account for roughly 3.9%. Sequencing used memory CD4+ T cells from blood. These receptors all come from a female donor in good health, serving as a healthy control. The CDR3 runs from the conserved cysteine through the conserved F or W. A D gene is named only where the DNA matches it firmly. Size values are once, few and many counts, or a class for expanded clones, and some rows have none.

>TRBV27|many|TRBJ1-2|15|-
TGTGCCAGCAAGGTCCATGGAACGGGACAAGGTGGCTACACCTTC
CASKVHGTGQGGYTF
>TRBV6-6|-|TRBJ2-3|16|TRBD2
TGTGCCAGCAGCCCTCATGGAGGGAGGGCCGGAGATACGCAGTATTTT
CASSPHGGRAGDTQYF
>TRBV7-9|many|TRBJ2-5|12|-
TGTGCCAGCAGCTTAGCTACGGAGACCCAGTACTTC
CASSLATETQYF
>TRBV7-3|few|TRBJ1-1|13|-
TGTGCCAGCAGCGCCCACATGAACACTGAAGCTTTCTTT
CASSAHMNTEAFF
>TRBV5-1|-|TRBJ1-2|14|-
TGCGCCAGCAGCTTGGCGACCGGGACGGATGACTACACCTTC
CASSLATGTDDYTF
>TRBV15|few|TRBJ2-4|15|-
TGTGCCACCAGCCTCGGAGGTCTAGCCAAAAACATTCAGTACTTC
CATSLGGLAKNIQYF
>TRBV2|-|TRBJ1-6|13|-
TGTGCCAGCGGACAGTCACATAATTCACCCCTCCACTTT
CASGQSHNSPLHF
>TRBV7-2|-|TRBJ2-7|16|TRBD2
TGTGCCAGCAGCCCTCCGGGGACTAGCGTCAACTACGAGCAGTACTTC
CASSPPGTSVNYEQYF
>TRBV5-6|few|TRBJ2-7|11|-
TGTGCCAGCAGCTGGAGGTACGAGCAGTACTTC
CASSWRYEQYF
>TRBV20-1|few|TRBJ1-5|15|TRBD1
TGCAGTGCTAGACCCCGGGACAGGGCCGGACAGCCCCAGCATTTT
CSARPRDRAGQPQHF
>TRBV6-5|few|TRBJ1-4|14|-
TGTGCCAGCAGGAACTCTGGTACTAATGAAAAACTGTTTTTT
CASRNSGTNEKLFF
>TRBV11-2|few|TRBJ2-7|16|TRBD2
TGTGCCAGCAGCCGGACTGGGACTAGCGGAGCCTACGAGCAGTACTTC
CASSRTGTSGAYEQYF
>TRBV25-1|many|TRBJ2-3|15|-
TGTGCCAGCAGTGAAGGGGGACGGGGCACAGATACGCAGTATTTT
CASSEGGRGTDTQYF
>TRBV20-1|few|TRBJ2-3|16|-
TGCAGTGCTAGAGATTTTAGAGTGACTAGCACAGATACGCAGTATTTT
CSARDFRVTSTDTQYF
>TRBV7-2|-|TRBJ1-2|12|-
TGTGCCAGCAGACAAGCTGGGTATGGCTACACCTTC
CASRQAGYGYTF
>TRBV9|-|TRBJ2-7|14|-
TGTGCCAGCAGCGCCCAGGGTTTCTCCTACGAGCAGTACTTC
CASSAQGFSYEQYF
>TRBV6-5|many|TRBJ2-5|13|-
TGTGCCAGCACCGGACAGCTCCAAGAGACCCAGTACTTC
CASTGQLQETQYF
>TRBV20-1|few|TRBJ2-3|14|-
TGCAGTGCTAGGGTGACTAGGTTCACAGATACGCAGTATTTT
CSARVTRFTDTQYF
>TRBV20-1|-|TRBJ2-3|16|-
TGCAGTGCTCACCCGAGGGGGAGACTCACCACAGATACGCAGTATTTT
CSAHPRGRLTTDTQYF
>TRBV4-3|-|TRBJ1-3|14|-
TGCGCCAGCAGCCAGGCGGATGTCAGTAACACCATATATTTT
CASSQADVSNTIYF
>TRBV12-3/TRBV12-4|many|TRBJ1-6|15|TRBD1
TGTGCCAGCAGTCCCCCGGGACAGGGTTCTTCACCCCTCCACTTT
CASSPPGQGSSPLHF
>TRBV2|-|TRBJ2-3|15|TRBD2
TGTGCCAGCAGTGGACTAGCGGTTGCTGGAGATACGCAGTATTTT
CASSGLAVAGDTQYF
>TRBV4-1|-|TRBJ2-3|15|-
TGCGCCAGCCGCCTTCTACCGATTTTCACAGATACGCAGTATTTT
CASRLLPIFTDTQYF
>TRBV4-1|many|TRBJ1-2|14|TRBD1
TGCGCCAGCAGCGAAGACAGGGGGGCCTATGGCTACACCTTC
CASSEDRGAYGYTF
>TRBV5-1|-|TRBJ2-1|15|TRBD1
TGCGCCAGCGAAGCAGGGGGCGGCTCCTACAATGAGCAGTTCTTC
CASEAGGGSYNEQFF
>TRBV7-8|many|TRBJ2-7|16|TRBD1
TGTGCCAGCAGCTACCGTTCCGGGACAGGGGCGTACGAGCAGTACTTC
CASSYRSGTGAYEQYF
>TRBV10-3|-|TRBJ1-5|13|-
TGTGCCATCAGTGAGAACAGGGAACGGCCCCAGCATTTT
CAISENRERPQHF
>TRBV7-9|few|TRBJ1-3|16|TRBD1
TGTGCCAGCAGCTTAGGGGACAGGATCCAGACAGACACCATATATTTT
CASSLGDRIQTDTIYF
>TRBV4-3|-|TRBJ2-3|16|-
TGCGCCAGCAGCCGGCAGGGGTTAGCGGGCACAGATACGCAGTATTTT
CASSRQGLAGTDTQYF
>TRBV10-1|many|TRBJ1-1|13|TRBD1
TGCGCCAGCAGTATAAGTCAGGGGGCTGAAGCTTTCTTT
CASSISQGAEAFF
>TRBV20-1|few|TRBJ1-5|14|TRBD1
TGCAGTGCTAGCGGACAGGGGTGGGATCAGCCCCAGCATTTT
CSASGQGWDQPQHF
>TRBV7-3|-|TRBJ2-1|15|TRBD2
TGTGCCAGCAGCTTAATGAGCGGGAGTCGGGATGAGCAGTTCTTC
CASSLMSGSRDEQFF